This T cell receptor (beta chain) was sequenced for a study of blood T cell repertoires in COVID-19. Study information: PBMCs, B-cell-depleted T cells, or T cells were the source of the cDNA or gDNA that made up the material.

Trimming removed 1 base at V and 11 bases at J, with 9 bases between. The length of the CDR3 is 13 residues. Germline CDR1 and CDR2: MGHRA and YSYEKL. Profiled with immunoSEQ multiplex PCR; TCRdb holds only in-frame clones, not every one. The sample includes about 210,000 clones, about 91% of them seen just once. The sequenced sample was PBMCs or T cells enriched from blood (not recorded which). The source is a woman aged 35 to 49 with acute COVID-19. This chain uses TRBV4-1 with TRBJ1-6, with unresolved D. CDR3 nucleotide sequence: TGCGCCAGCAGCCAAGTTCACGGGGCACCCCTCCACTTT. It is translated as CASSQVHGAPLHF.